The T cell receptor (beta chain) under discussion was sequenced for a study of T cell responses to AZD1222 COVID-19 vaccine. Points from the study as a whole: Reportedly, nearly half of unique spike TCRs recognized epitopes outside B.1.351/B.1.1.7 mutations. Mostly white British, mostly female donors; authors suggested clonal diversity may be underestimated.

TCRdb keeps only in-frame clones here, not all; method: immunoSEQ multiplex PCR. Of around 140,000 clones listed, 80% to 95% are singletons. Comment on this clone: Its cognate antigen is unknown.

The starting material was peripheral blood, obtained on day 0 of AZD1222 vaccination. The source of this sequence is an adult in good health.

CDR3: CASSSFGGSPPYEQYF. The DNA of the CDR3 is TGCGCCAGCAGCTCCTTTGGGGGGTCCCCTCCTTACGAGCAGTACTTC. The chain carries TRBV5-1 and TRBJ2-7, with D tentatively TRBD2 (6 bases). V lost 3 bases and J 4 bases, leaving 20 bases between the germline ends. The CDR3 runs 16 residues. CDR1 is SGHRS, CDR2 YFSETQ, per germline. The full variable domain, its missing parts supplied by reference TRBV5-1 and TRBJ2-7, is KAGVTQTPRYLIKTRGQQVTLSCSPISGHRSVSWYQQTPGQGLQFLFEYFSETQRNKGNFPGRFSGRQFSNSRSEMNVSTLELGDSALYLCASSSFGGSPPYEQYFGPGTRLTVT.